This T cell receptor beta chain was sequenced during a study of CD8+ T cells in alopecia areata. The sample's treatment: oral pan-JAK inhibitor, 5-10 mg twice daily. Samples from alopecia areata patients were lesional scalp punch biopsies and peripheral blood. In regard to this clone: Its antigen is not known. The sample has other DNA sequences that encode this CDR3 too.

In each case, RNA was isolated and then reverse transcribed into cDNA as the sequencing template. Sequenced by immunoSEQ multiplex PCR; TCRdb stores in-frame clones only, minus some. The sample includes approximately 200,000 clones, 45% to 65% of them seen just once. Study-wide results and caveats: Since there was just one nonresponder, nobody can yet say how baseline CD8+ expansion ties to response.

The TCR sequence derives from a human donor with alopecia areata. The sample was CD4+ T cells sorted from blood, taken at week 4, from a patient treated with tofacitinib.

The DNA for the CDR3 is TGTGCCTGGAATAGGGGTCCGGGACAAGAGACCCAGTACTTC. The encoded protein is CAWNRGPGQETQYF. The rearrangement uses TRBV30 and TRBJ2-5; perhaps D is TRBD1 or TRBD2 (5 bases each). V was cut by 4 bases and J by 2 bases, with 14 bases left in between. CDR3 length: 14 amino acids. CDR1 GTSNPN and CDR2 SVGIG come from the germline V gene (reference sequence).